The present T cell receptor (beta chain) was sequenced within a study of OX40 agonist ivuxolimab in advanced cancers. CDR1 SNHLY and CDR2 FYNNEI come from the germline V gene. The CDR3 runs to 14 residues. Trimming shortened V by 8 bases and J by 7 bases, and 17 bases separated the two germline ends. Generated by immunoSEQ multiplex PCR, the TCRdb table keeps only in-frame clones and is missing some. The data contain 60,000 or so clones, around 85% of them seen just once; the ten biggest clones take up around 0.76%. The chain couples TRBV2 to TRBJ1-4, with D hard to call. The TCR was taken from an adult with an advanced solid tumor such as melanoma, head and neck, liver or kidney cancer. Sequences were derived from CD4+ or CD8+ T cells sorted from blood, sampled in a trial of the OX40 agonist ivuxolimab. The CDR3 here is CASGNKPWGEKLFF. The CDR3 DNA sequence: TGTGCCAGCGGGAATAAACCCTGGGGTGAAAAACTGTTTTTT.